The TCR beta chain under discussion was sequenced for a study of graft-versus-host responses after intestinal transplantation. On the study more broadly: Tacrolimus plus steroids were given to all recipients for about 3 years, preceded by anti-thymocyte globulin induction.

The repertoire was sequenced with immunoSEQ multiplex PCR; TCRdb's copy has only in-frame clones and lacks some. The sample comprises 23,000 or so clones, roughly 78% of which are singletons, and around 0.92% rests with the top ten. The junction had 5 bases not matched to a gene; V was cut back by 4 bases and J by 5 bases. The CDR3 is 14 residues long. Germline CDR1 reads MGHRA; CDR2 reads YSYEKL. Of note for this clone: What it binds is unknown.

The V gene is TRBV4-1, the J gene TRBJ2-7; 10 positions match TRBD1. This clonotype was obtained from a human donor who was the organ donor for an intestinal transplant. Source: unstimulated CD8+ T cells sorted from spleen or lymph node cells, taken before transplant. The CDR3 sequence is CASSPGQGFDEQYF. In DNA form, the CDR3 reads TGCGCCAGCAGCCCGGGACAGGGGTTCGACGAGCAGTACTTC.